These 26 T cell receptor beta chains were all obtained from the same sample, sequenced in a study of tumor-infiltrating lymphocytes in glioblastoma multiforme. Three nested ARM-PCR rounds with V-beta and C-beta primers built TCRB libraries. TCRdb recomputed calls from the multiplex PCR reads with MiXCR, one row per CDR3 protein. The sample has some 10,000 distinct CDR3 sequences; 60% to 70% are singletons. Sample: brain tumor tissue. These receptors all stem from a male donor with glioblastoma.

This chain connects TRBV20-1 to TRBJ2-1; D might be TRBD1 or TRBD2, each matching 5 bases. Germline CDR1 reads DFQATT; CDR2 reads SNEGSKA (reference sequence). The V and J ends lost 3 bases and 8 bases respectively, with 11 bases between them. This CDR3 region has 12 residues. The CDR3 sequence is CSASRGSDEQFF. CDR3 DNA: TGCAGTGCTAGTAGGGGTAGCGATGAGCAGTTCTTC.

This clonotype was picked up many times. The chain links TRBV7-3 to TRBJ2-3; 8 positions agree with TRBD2. Germline trimming cut 5 bases from V and 1 base from J; bases unmatched to any gene: 5. Germline loops: CDR1 SGHTA, CDR2 FQGTGA. The CDR3 spans 15 residues. CDR3 DNA sequence: TGTGCCAGCAGCCCGGAGACTAGCGGCACAGATACGCAGTATTTT. This translates into CASSPETSGTDTQYF.

This sequence joins TRBV20-1 and TRBJ2-1, with TRBD2 identical over 7 bases. CDR1 and CDR2 (germline): DFQATT, SNEGSKA (reference sequence). The CDR3 spans 12 residues. The junction had 0 bases not matched to a gene; V was cut back by 2 bases and J by 5 bases. The CDR3 here is CSARLADNEQFF. In nucleotides, the CDR3 is TGCAGTGCTAGACTAGCGGACAATGAGCAGTTCTTC.

Comment on this clonotype: One end of the junction fails to match germline, which may point to a read error. V and J are TRBV20-1 and TRBJ2-7; D may be TRBD2 (6 bases). Looked up from germline, CDR1 is DFQATT and CDR2 is SNEGSKA (reference sequence). This CDR3 comprises 15 residues. The CDR3 coding sequence is TGCAGTGCTAGAGAAGGGACTTCGGTGGGTTACAAGCAGTGCTTC. Translated: CSAREGTSVGYKQCF.

About this clonotype itself: A junction boundary mismatches the germline segment, possibly from a read error. The chain joins TRBV6-6 to TRBJ1-1; no clear D. The CDR3 runs to 14 residues. Germline-derived CDR1 and CDR2 are MNHNY and SVGAGI (reference sequence). The CDR3 sequence: CVSSRVIGNTEAFF. The CDR3 region has the DNA TGTGTCAGCAGCAGAGTCATAGGGAACACTGAAGCTTTCTTT.

A word on this clonotype: One end of the junction is discordant with germline, which a read error may explain. The rearrangement links TRBV11-2 to TRBJ2-2; TRBD2 is a possible D gene (6 bases). The CDR3 covers 17 residues. CDR1 SGHAT and CDR2 FQNNGV come from the germline V gene. CDR3 bases: TGTGCCAGCAGTTCGACTAGTGGGAGAATAAGCATCGGGGAGCTATTTTTT. This sequence encodes CASSSTSGRISIGELFF.

Concerning this clonotype: Mismatch with germline at one junction end may stem from a read error. The chain combines TRBV29-1 with TRBJ2-5; D not certain. This CDR3 comprises 15 residues. Per germline, CDR1 SQVTM and CDR2 ANQGSEA. The CDR3 loop reads CRVEEHSRHQETQNF. The CDR3, as DNA: TGCAGGGTTGAAGAGCACAGCCGCCACCAAGAGACCCAGAACTTC.

The chain uses TRBV6-2 or TRBV6-3 and TRBJ2-1, with no clear D. V was clipped by 4 bases and J by 0 bases, with 13 bases between them. The CDR3 is 16 residues long. Germline values: CDR1 MNHEY, CDR2 SVGEGT. The CDR3 spells CASSSGKIISYNEQFF. The CDR3 DNA sequence: TGTGCCAGCAGTTCCGGTAAGATAATCTCCTACAATGAGCAGTTCTTC.

This chain joins TRBV20-1 and TRBJ2-1; D gene unclear. V dropped 5 bases and J dropped 10 bases, with 15 bases sitting between them. The germline V gene has CDR1 DFQATT and CDR2 SNEGSKA (reference sequence). The CDR3 is 12 residues long. The CDR3 DNA reads as TGCAGTGCTGAAGGCGTCCTCGAAGAGCAGTTCTTC. Encoded protein: CSAEGVLEEQFF.

V is TRBV20-1 and J is TRBJ2-3; D is unresolved. This CDR3 comprises 14 residues. The V end was cut by 7 bases, the J end by 2 bases, with 16 bases between. In germline, CDR1 is DFQATT, CDR2 SNEGSKA (reference sequence). This CDR3 reads CSVNMVYPTDTQYF. The CDR3 DNA reads as TGCAGTGTAAATATGGTTTATCCCACAGATACGCAGTATTTT.

Details on this clonotype: One end of the junction does not line up with germline, which may come from a read error. V gene TRBV4-1 combines with J gene TRBJ1-1; no definite D call. The CDR3 has 13 residues. Germline CDR1 reads MGHRA; CDR2 reads YSYEKL. This chain's CDR3 is CASSQECSTEAFF. As DNA, the CDR3 is TGCGCAAGCAGCCAAGAGTGTTCGACTGAAGCTTTCTTT.

Turning to this clonotype: As the CDR3 is not closed by the conserved phenylalanine or tryptophan, this likely results from a read error. The limits of the CDR3 on the DNA are not certain, so only TCRdb's listed CDR3 is given. This chain connects TRBV11-2 to TRBJ2-1. Germline V gene sequence: CDR1 SGHAT, CDR2 FQNNGV. The CDR3 length equals 12 residues, ends included. This CDR3 reads CAGSMPWNERFL.

Concerning this clonotype: Germline and junction disagree at one end, which may indicate a read error. The CDR3 spells CALSVQWANTEDFF. The CDR3 region has the DNA TGTGCCTTGAGTGTACAGTGGGCGAACACTGAAGATTTCTTT. This chain links TRBV30 with TRBJ1-1; no clear D gene. This CDR3 spans 14 amino acids. CDR1 and CDR2 (germline): GTSNPN, SVGIG (reference sequence).

This clonotype came up a few times. The CDR3 ends on some other residue instead of the conserved phenylalanine or tryptophan, so this is likely a read error. The chain carries TRBV7-8 and TRBJ1-1; the D gene is possibly TRBD1 (6 bases). This CDR3 region has 12 residues. CDR1 is SGHVS, CDR2 FQNEAQ, per germline. This CDR3 reads CASSLGDTDAFI. The CDR3 DNA reads as TGTGCCAGCAGCTTAGGGGACACTGACGCTTTCATT.

The chain combines TRBV6-2 or TRBV6-3 with TRBJ2-3, with 12 bases lining up with TRBD2. Germline V gene lookup returns CDR1 MNHEY and CDR2 SVGEGT. The V and J ends lost 6 bases and 6 bases, in that order; junction bases with no gene match: 13. The CDR3 contains 17 residues. The CDR3 region has the DNA TGTGCCAGCAGCTACCCTCCCCTAGCGGGAGGGAGGGATACGCAGTATTTT. This encodes CASSYPPLAGGRDTQYF.

CDR3 loop: CSASSESITDTQYF. The CDR3 coding sequence is TGCAGTGCTAGTTCCGAGAGCATCACGGATACGCAGTATTTT. The rearrangement uses TRBV20-1 and TRBJ2-3; no definite D call. The germline V gene has CDR1 DFQATT and CDR2 SNEGSKA (reference sequence). The CDR3 runs 14 residues. Between the trimmed V and J ends, which lost 3 bases and 6 bases, there was a span of 16 bases.

This clonotype was counted a single time. This chain connects TRBV10-3 to TRBJ2-6; the D gene is possibly TRBD2 (7 bases). The CDR3 length is 18 residues. Germline lookup yields CDR1 ENHRY and CDR2 SYGVKD. Trimming left V 6 bases short and J 1 base short, with 19 bases between. The CDR3 coding sequence is TGTGCCATCAGGGGGGCGGGAGCTTCTACATCTGGGGCCAACGTCCTGACTTTC. As protein: CAIRGAGASTSGANVLTF.

To note about this clonotype: The junction shows a germline mismatch at one end, possibly a read error. This CDR3 reads CASTLSLGYGQYF. In DNA form, the CDR3 reads TGTGCCAGCACCCTATCCTTGGGTTACGGGCAGTACTTC. The V gene is TRBV11-3, the J gene TRBJ2-7; D gene uncertain. The CDR3 extends over 13 amino acids. Germline CDR1 SGHNT, CDR2 YENEEA.

As for this clonotype: A read error is possible here, since a much larger clone lies one base away. A read error is likely, as this CDR3 ends without the conserved phenylalanine or tryptophan. The genes are TRBV28 and TRBJ2-3; TRBD2 matches 8 bases. This CDR3 region has 15 residues. The germline V gene encodes CDR1 MDHEN and CDR2 SYDVKM. Trimming at V came to 7 bases and at J to 2 bases, leaving 8 bases not matched to a gene. The CDR3 protein is CASTPAGVNTDTQYS. DNA of the CDR3: TGTGCCAGCACCCCAGCGGGAGTCAACACAGATACGCAGTATTCT.

This clonotype was observed a single time. A much larger clone is a single base away; this may be a read error. V usage is TRBV11-1 and J usage is TRBJ2-3, with TRBD2 as a possible D gene (6 bases). This CDR3 is 16 amino acids long. CDR1 is SGHAT, CDR2 FQDESV, per germline (reference sequence). The CDR3 nucleotides are TGTGCCAGCAGCCTAGGACTAACGGGGAGCACAGATACGCGGTATTTT. The encoded protein is CASSLGLTGSTDTRYF.

This clonotype occurred a few times. Germline and junction disagree at one end, which may indicate a read error. The chain employs TRBV12-3 or TRBV12-4 and TRBJ2-1; D is ambiguous. The CDR3 has 11 residues. CDR3 in amino acids: CVSTLYDEQFF. The CDR3 DNA sequence: TGTGTCAGCACCCTGTACGATGAGCAGTTCTTC.

This clonotype was counted ten times or more. This may be a read error: a much more frequent sequence differs by one nucleotide. J is TRBJ1-4 and V is TRBV20-1; no definite D call. V was clipped by 0 bases and J by 7 bases, with 12 bases between them. The CDR3 extends over 14 amino acids. From germline, CDR1 is DFQATT and CDR2 SNEGSKA (reference sequence). The CDR3, as DNA: TGCAGTGCTAGAGAGGACCTGGCAACTGAAAAACTGTTTTTT. Protein: CSAREDLATEKLFF.

This clonotype was detected many times. V is TRBV7-9 and J is TRBJ1-1; D is ambiguous. There are 15 residues in the CDR3. Germline V lookup: CDR1 SEHNR, CDR2 FQNEAQ (reference sequence). V dropped 5 bases and J dropped 5 bases, with 18 bases sitting between them. The CDR3 reads CASSPGSTMGTEAFF. The CDR3 DNA reads as TGTGCCAGCAGCCCGGGGTCCACCATGGGAACTGAAGCTTTCTTT.

The chain links TRBV6-1 to TRBJ1-1; TRBD1 aligns across 7 bases. Germline trimming cut 8 bases from V and 3 bases from J; bases unmatched to any gene: 6. Per the germline V gene, CDR1 is MNHNS and CDR2 is SASEGT. The CDR3 sequence is 13 residues long. The CDR3 protein is CASRLDRDTEAFF. The CDR3 coding sequence is TGTGCCAGCCGTCTTGACAGGGACACTGAAGCTTTCTTT.

By proportion, this clonotype is large. This rearrangement joins TRBV28 to TRBJ2-1; 10 positions match TRBD2. The CDR3 contains 17 residues. Germline V gene lookup returns CDR1 MDHEN and CDR2 SYDVKM. V lost 2 bases, J lost 5 bases, and 9 bases stayed unmatched. CDR3 coding DNA: TGTGCCAGCAGTTTAGACCTCGCAGCGGGAGGGAACAATGAGCAGTTCTTC. It yields the protein CASSLDLAAGGNNEQFF.

This clonotype has a count of ten or more. This may stem from a read error, because a much larger clone lies one nucleotide away. This chain uses TRBV12-3 or TRBV12-4 with TRBJ2-6, with 7 nucleotides matching TRBD1. The CDR3 extends over 14 amino acids. The CDR3 sequence: CASTTGAGVNVLTF. The CDR3 DNA reads as TGTGCCAGCACCACAGGGGCTGGGGTCAACGTCCTGACTTTC.